The following is a T cell receptor (beta chain) sequence with its context. Its antigen target is currently unknown. Base quality data are lacking; no much larger clone is found one base away. These data originate in a study of T cell responses to AZD1222 COVID-19 vaccine (dated by TCRdb to about 2021). The study in broad terms: AZD1222 recipients given second doses at about 4 weeks or at about 12 weeks were pooled, since spike-specific TCR depth and breadth were not found to differ between the two schedules. Trial participants were enrolled by age into 18-55, 56-69 and 70-plus year subgroups, with around 150, 28 and 57 TCR-sequenced participants respectively. TCR sequencing covered fewer than 250 trial participants: 200 to 220 given two doses of AZD1222 and about 26 given two doses of MenACWY control vaccine.

The CDR3 regions of human TCRbeta chains were subjected to immunosequencing. The published analysis was carried out like this. TCRs in the repertoires were compared against a reference library of SARS-CoV-2-specific TCRs that had been generated with the MIRA antigen-specificity platform. Breadth was defined as the fraction of unique TCRs that were SARS-CoV-2-associated. Depth was defined as the fraction of total T cells that were SARS-CoV-2-associated. Each spike-specific TCR was assigned to its reactive spike region and to a CD4 or CD8 class using the MIRA data. Log10-transformed breadth and depth values were compared by one-way ANOVA with Sidak's multiple comparisons tests. TCRdb limited this immuneACCESS table to in-frame rearrangements with V and J called. A share of clones is missing; checked studies link under half to unresolved V genes, and the rest is unexplained. The DNA gave D and trimming, while V, J and clone size come from that table. This sample gives 150,000 to 200,000 clones in total; about 94% of them show up just once. The top ten clones comprise 9.2% of the sample.

According to the germline V gene, CDR1 reads MDHEN and CDR2 reads SYDVKM. Trimming takes 4 bases from V and 0 bases from J, and the germline ends sit 6 bases apart. The CDR3 holds 13 amino acids from the cysteine to the phenylalanine. CDR3 DNA is the only sequence kept; it has 39 bases, read in frame from the first base. Sample time point, as interpreted from the label and publication: baseline before first vaccination. Vaccinee samples were obtained from the UK trials COV001 and COV002, which included a single-blind randomized controlled phase 2/3 trial of AZD1222 (ChAdOx1 nCoV-19) in healthy adults. For TCRbeta chain sequencing, PBMC samples were collected from trial participants at day 0 and at day 28 after the second dose. Study-level results and caveats: Vaccine-associated CD4 TCRs spanned the whole spike protein, with dominant responses in regions 160-218 and 743-854. Because no day 14 peak-response samples were available, the repertoires could be characterized only after the peak T cell response. After two AZD1222 doses, spike-specific TCR breadth and depth were significantly higher than at day 0 and than in MenACWY recipients. Nearly half of unique spike-specific TCRs reportedly recognized epitopes outside regions mutated in the B.1.351 and B.1.1.7 variants. In the small 56-69-year group, the increase in depth fell short of significance, most likely because of low power. Conclusions about previously exposed vaccinees are limited because only a handful of AZD1222 recipients were SARS-CoV-2 seropositive at baseline. Participants were mostly white British, with more females than males. The authors suggested clonal diversity may have been underestimated.

This receptor was obtained from an adult in good health. This material consisted of peripheral blood, taken on day 0 of AZD1222 vaccination. The sequence is built from TRBV28 and TRBJ2-5; the D gene assignment is ambiguous. Here the CDR3 is given as CASSYGYQETQYF. The DNA sequence follows: TGTGCCAGCAGTTACGGGTACCAAGAGACCCAGTACTTC.